These T cell receptor beta chains were read from a single sample in a study of blood T cells in healthy people across ages. From the 5' RACE reads, TCRdb called clonotypes with MiXCR, one entry per CDR3 protein. The sample holds 1.5 million to 2 million distinct CDR3 sequences, about 39% seen once. Material for sequencing was blood. The receptor set was obtained from a human donor in good health. CDR3s include the opening cysteine and the closing phenylalanine or tryptophan. Each record gives: V gene, D gene, J gene, clone size, CDR3 protein, CDR3 DNA. D genes are given only for firm matches. Size values are once, few and many counts, or a class for expanded clones, and some rows have none.

>TRBV29-1|-|TRBJ1-2|-
CSVVVANRASGDGYTF
TGCAGCGTCGTTGTCGCCAACCGCGCTTCAGGGGATGGCTACACCTTC
>TRBV7-9|-|TRBJ2-2|-
CALRADTGELFF
TGTGCCCTTAGGGCCGACACCGGGGAGCTGTTTTTT
>TRBV20-1|-|TRBJ2-7|-
CSARLPGAREQYF
TGCAGTGCTAGACTGCCAGGGGCTCGCGAGCAGTACTTC
>TRBV12-3/TRBV12-4|-|TRBJ1-2|few
CASSPTLTGGYTF
TGTGCCAGCAGTCCAACTCTGACTGGGGGCTACACCTTC
>TRBV30|TRBD1|TRBJ1-6|-
CAWSPGQGISPLHF
TGTGCCTGGAGTCCGGGACAGGGGATTTCACCCCTCCACTTT
>TRBV4-2|-|TRBJ2-1|-
CASSQDGAAAGGEQFF
TGTGCCAGCAGCCAAGATGGAGCAGCGGCGGGTGGTGAGCAGTTCTTC
>TRBV3-1|-|TRBJ2-1|few
CASSRVGPKVNEQFF
TGTGCCAGCAGCCGAGTTGGACCTAAGGTAAATGAGCAGTTCTTC
>TRBV3-1|-|TRBJ2-1|few
CASSRGTHERGNEQFF
TGTGCCAGCAGCCGGGGGACCCACGAGAGGGGCAATGAGCAGTTCTTC
>TRBV29-1|-|TRBJ2-6|few
CSVEDASAGGLSGANVLTF
TGCAGCGTTGAAGATGCCTCGGCAGGAGGCCTCTCTGGGGCCAACGTCCTGACTTTC
>TRBV6-6|-|TRBJ1-2|few
CASTGRINYGYTF
TGTGCCAGCACAGGCCGAATTAACTATGGCTACACCTTC
>TRBV6-1|TRBD1|TRBJ2-7|-
CASSQSRDRGYEQYF
TGTGCCAGCAGTCAAAGCCGGGACAGAGGCTACGAGCAGTACTTC
>TRBV10-1|TRBD1|TRBJ2-1|-
CASIGQGDERFF
TGCGCCAGCATCGGACAGGGGGATGAGCGGTTCTTC
>TRBV4-2|TRBD2|TRBJ2-1|-
CASSRGRGTNSYNEQFF
TGTGCCAGCAGCCGCGGGCGGGGGACTAACTCCTACAATGAGCAGTTCTTC
>TRBV7-2|TRBD1|TRBJ2-6|-
CASSLEALGGGGANVLTF
TGTGCCAGCAGCTTAGAGGCCCTAGGGGGCGGTGGGGCCAACGTCCTGACTTTC
>TRBV12-3/TRBV12-4|TRBD1|TRBJ1-1|-
CARTSGGMNTEAFF
TGTGCCAGAACCTCAGGGGGCATGAACACTGAAGCTTTCTTT
>TRBV6-2/TRBV6-3|-|TRBJ2-3|-
CASSYRPGESTDTQYF
TGTGCCAGCAGTTACCGGCCGGGGGAGAGCACAGATACGCAGTATTTT
>TRBV20-1|TRBD2|TRBJ2-1|-
CSARPGTSLYNEQFF
TGCAGTGCTAGACCCGGGACTAGCCTTTACAATGAGCAGTTCTTC
>TRBV27|-|TRBJ1-4|-
CASSFGEASTNEKLFF
TGTGCCAGCAGTTTTGGAGAGGCTTCAACTAATGAAAAACTGTTTTTT
>TRBV20-1|TRBD1|TRBJ2-5|few
CSGTGRTETQYF
TGCAGCGGGACAGGGAGGACAGAGACCCAGTACTTC
>TRBV5-1|-|TRBJ2-1|-
CASSLVGMPYNEQFF
TGCGCCAGCAGCTTGGTAGGGATGCCCTACAATGAGCAGTTCTTC
>TRBV18|TRBD2|TRBJ2-2|-
CASSPRTSTGELFF
TGTGCCAGCTCACCGAGGACTAGCACCGGGGAGCTGTTTTTT
>TRBV5-1|-|TRBJ2-1|few
CASSLAILGADEQFF
TGCGCCAGCAGCTTGGCCATTCTGGGGGCCGATGAGCAGTTCTTC
>TRBV14|-|TRBJ2-1|few
CASSNRYNEQFF
TGTGCCAGCAGTAACCGGTACAATGAGCAGTTCTTC
>TRBV20-1|TRBD1|TRBJ1-6|few
CSAPNRGENSPLHF
TGCAGTGCCCCAAACAGGGGTGAAAATTCACCCCTCCACTTT
>TRBV4-3|TRBD1|TRBJ2-7|-
CASSDLRSTGDEQYF
TGCGCCAGCAGCGACCTGAGATCAACAGGGGACGAGCAGTACTTC
>TRBV20-1|-|TRBJ1-1|-
CSANGRAMNTEAFF
TGCAGTGCCAACGGCCGGGCAATGAACACTGAAGCTTTCTTT
>TRBV11-2|TRBD2|TRBJ2-7|-
CVSSLGLAVPYEQYF
TGTGTCAGCAGCTTAGGACTAGCGGTACCCTACGAGCAGTACTTC
>TRBV28|-|TRBJ1-1|-
CASSFGRGVWNTEAFF
TGTGCCAGCAGTTTTGGGAGGGGAGTTTGGAACACTGAAGCTTTCTTT
>TRBV7-2|TRBD1|TRBJ1-6|-
CASSLTTGPSNSPLHF
TGTGCCAGCAGCTTAACGACAGGGCCGTCGAATTCACCCCTCCACTTT
>TRBV2|TRBD1|TRBJ1-2|-
CASRLGTGTGDGYTF
TGTGCCAGCAGGCTGGGAACAGGGACAGGGGATGGCTACACCTTC
>TRBV12-3/TRBV12-4|-|TRBJ1-1|-
CASTALGTENTEAFF
TGTGCCAGCACCGCCCTGGGTACCGAGAACACTGAAGCTTTCTTT
>TRBV5-1|-|TRBJ2-7|-
CASSSSRQVEDEQYF
TGCGCCAGCAGCTCTTCCCGACAGGTCGAGGACGAGCAGTACTTC
>TRBV14|-|TRBJ2-3|-
CASSQMSYTQYF
TGTGCCAGCAGCCAAATGTCTTATACGCAGTATTTT
>TRBV20-1|TRBD2|TRBJ2-7|once
CSARDGGEGSYEQYF
TGCAGTGCTAGAGATGGCGGGGAGGGCTCCTACGAGCAGTACTTC
>TRBV7-8|-|TRBJ2-7|once
CASSLFDRSYEQYF
TGTGCCAGCAGCTTATTCGATCGCTCCTACGAGCAGTACTTC
>TRBV5-5|TRBD1|TRBJ1-2|-
CASSWGDRRGYTF
TGTGCCAGCAGCTGGGGGGACAGGCGAGGCTACACCTTC
>TRBV2|-|TRBJ1-2|few
CASGAGPLVLGYTF
TGTGCCAGCGGAGCAGGTCCCCTAGTCTTGGGCTACACCTTC
>TRBV2|-|TRBJ2-1|few
CASSEGRSSYNEQFF
TGTGCCAGCAGTGAAGGCAGAAGCTCCTACAATGAGCAGTTCTTC
>TRBV29-1|TRBD1|TRBJ2-7|few
CSVGQGRHEQYF
TGCAGCGTTGGACAGGGCCGCCACGAGCAGTACTTC
>TRBV6-2/TRBV6-3|-|TRBJ1-5|-
CASSERDQPQHF
TGTGCCAGCAGCGAACGGGATCAGCCCCAGCATTTT
>TRBV7-9|TRBD1|TRBJ2-7|-
CAGGQGAYEQYF
TGTGCCGGGGGACAGGGGGCCTACGAGCAGTACTTC
>TRBV29-1|-|TRBJ1-1|few
CSVGGTGGTEAFF
TGCAGCGTCGGCGGGACCGGCGGGACTGAAGCTTTCTTT
>TRBV12-3/TRBV12-4|-|TRBJ1-1|-
CASSFRNMNTEAFF
TGTGCCAGCAGTTTTAGGAATATGAACACTGAAGCTTTCTTT
>TRBV27|-|TRBJ2-1|many
CASSLSAIPYNEQFF
TGTGCCAGCAGTTTAAGTGCTATTCCCTACAATGAGCAGTTCTTC
>TRBV10-3|-|TRBJ1-5|few
CAISEGWDQPQHF
TGTGCCATCAGTGAGGGGTGGGATCAGCCCCAGCATTTT
>TRBV12-3/TRBV12-4|-|TRBJ2-3|few
CASSLAPSDTQYF
TGTGCCAGCAGTTTAGCGCCTAGCGATACGCAGTATTTT